The source of this T cell receptor (beta chain) is a study of cytomegalovirus exposure and HLA in healthy donors listed by TCRdb under 2017. Describing the broader study: According to an earlier analysis of several hundred of the donors, 200 million or so T cells yielded 117 million unique TCR beta sequences and 250 to 350 Gb of sequence data. Across approximately 420 genotyped donors of the cohort, an average of approximately 240,000 unique TCR beta nucleotide sequences per donor were sequenced, and roughly 17% of those sequences were non-productive. Typing coverage differed by locus: A, B, C, DRB1 and DQB1 were typed in about 629-630 donors, DQA1 in 522, DPA1 in 600 to 610, and DPB1 in just under 490. A later genetic analysis used genome-wide SNP genotypes for about 60% of the roughly 700 donors, treating that subset as a discovery cohort. HLA typing covered class I and class II loci at four-digit resolution. An earlier analysis of approximately 580 of the donors used high-throughput TCR beta sequencing to judge whether each TCR beta V gene segment behaved as functional or pseudogenic. The T cell repertoires of 666 subjects were profiled by immunosequencing and related to cytomegalovirus serostatus. The study combined high-throughput TCR immunosequencing, statistical association of individual TCRs with disease status, and machine learning to predict cytomegalovirus infection status. Donor age, sex, ethnicity and CMV serostatus were compiled alongside the repertoire data. Every discovery cohort repertoire had been produced on one sequencing platform. The later analysis used no new phenotypic data to find candidate immune exposures, relying instead on TCR beta sequences and their occurrence across donors. In a later analysis, previously published TCR beta repertoires from hundreds of donors were re-analyzed and high-resolution HLA genotyping was added so that TCR occurrence patterns could be studied. Four to six DR-DQ haplotypes were handled as single units for association and clustering, since linkage in the cohort was strong. The study was designed to test whether signatures of past pathogen exposure could be identified by cataloging public T cell receptors. Roughly 290 gigabases of sequencing data and around 85 million unique TCR sequences made up an early release that covered roughly 670 HLA-typed donors. Of the approximately 400 genotyped donors, 81% fell in the genetic ancestry cluster associated with self-reported Caucasian donors. Along with the approximately 650-subject first cohort, a separate validation cohort of approximately 110 different subjects was used. Study-wide findings and limitations: Most TCR sequences were observed very rarely across donors, whereas some public TCRs were present in many individuals. In a later analysis, several top co-occurrence clusters were reported to appear linked to parvovirus B19, influenza, CMV and Epstein-Barr virus. In this cohort, only TCR beta chains were sequenced, and detectable features were limited by the absence of alpha or paired-chain data. Roughly uniform sequencing depth across donors was assumed in presence/absence analyses, although this assumption may not hold. HLA typing was unavailable for some donors at each locus, so association tests used only the typed subset. In a later analysis, most CMV-associated TCR beta chains were found to appear HLA-restricted, with HLA associations seemingly driven largely by CMV exposure. A group of highly shared sequence variants was considered likely to be a technical artifact of the sequencing pipeline. An earlier analysis of some 560 of the donors showed that most TCR beta V segments appeared in productive rearrangements either about 87% or about 30% of the time, which broadly matched IMGT annotations. In a later genetic analysis, a missense DCLRE1C variant was associated with V-gene and J-gene trimming of TCR beta chains, and the association was replicated in an independent cohort. Linkage disequilibrium might explain the correlated functional status among segregating V segments, but an unknown experimental factor could not be excluded. In a later analysis, the rate of TCR association differed among HLA loci, with DRB1 alleles having the most associated TCRs and HLA-C alleles having the fewest. CMV serostatus was the only immune exposure information available for the cohort. Compared with the approximately 600-donor mean, donors in an Asian-associated ancestry cluster had fewer N-insertions in productive TCRs, according to a later genetic analysis. In the study, approximately 160 TCR beta chains were listed as associated with cytomegalovirus. A further reported finding was that TCR beta sequences accurately predicted the HLA-A and HLA-B alleles for most subjects in the first cohort. The classifier was reported to diagnose cytomegalovirus status with high specificity and sensitivity in both the original cohort and the validation cohort. When HLA alleles, especially DR and DQ, strongly co-occurred, attributing TCR associations to individual alleles was difficult. In a later analysis, HLA-associated TCR beta chains were found to be more clonally expanded and to have lower generation probabilities than equally common non-associated chains. It was suggested by the authors that the approach could potentially be generalized to other disease states and immunological phenotypes. Because the 87-base-pair reads could not distinguish some IMGT-functional V segments, including TRBV6-2 and TRBV6-3, those segments were excluded. A later analysis associated 15,000 or so TCR beta sequences with specific HLA alleles at a false discovery rate of 0.05. A few of the identified cytomegalovirus-associated TCR beta chains were confirmed in vitro to be specific for cytomegalovirus antigens. Because counts were too low, 15 to 20 rarely observed V segments, including chromosome 9 orphons, were left out of the earlier analysis of about 620 of the donors.

The cohort was made up of roughly 670 healthy bone marrow donors. All cohort members were sampled while nominally healthy, although unrecorded immune exposures were likely present. Of the roughly 670 cohort members, more than 250 had a positive CMV serostatus and 350 to 450 had a negative one, while no CMV serostatus was recorded for the donor. Every donor gave a peripheral blood sample, and the peripheral blood mononuclear cells from that sample were used for TCR beta sequencing. Genomic DNA extraction from the blood cell samples was performed with the Qiagen DNeasy Blood Extraction Kit. In the case of this clone: Its antigen target is currently unknown. Base qualities are not at hand, and no much larger clone is one base apart.

Library prep was done by the immunoSEQ multiplex PCR assay. The multiplex PCR relied on a mix of 60 forward primers for TCR Vbeta segments and 13 reverse primers for TCR Jbeta segments. Amplification of the CDR3 region of rearranged TCR beta genes was performed with a multiplex PCR assay on genomic DNA. The amplified TCR beta libraries were sequenced on the Illumina HiSeq System as 87-base-pair reads. As for the authors' bioinformatics: A later analysis counted 75 million to 100 million unique TCR beta chains across the approximately 700 repertoires, and some 11 million of these chains were shared by at least two donors. To remove PCR and sequencing errors, raw reads were error-corrected and collapsed into unique sequences using a nearest-neighbor algorithm that merged closely related sequences. Alignment of CDR3 sequences to IMGT reference sequences was used to assign V, D and J gene segments. Each retained sequence needed at least a six-nucleotide match to both a V gene segment and a J gene segment. Rearrangements were called productive when the CDR3 lacked stop codons and stayed in frame with V and J; all others were non-productive. Following IMGT convention, CDR3 was defined as the stretch from the second conserved V-encoded cysteine up to the conserved J-encoded phenylalanine. The earlier analysis of roughly 590 of the donors excluded any sequence lacking an unambiguous match to a single V gene segment. In an earlier analysis of 587 of the donors, V segments were called functional above 56.7% productive rearrangements and were called segregating when the between-donor standard deviation exceeded 5%. A statistical classification framework was built for diagnosing cytomegalovirus status from the catalog of TCR beta chain sequences. A later analysis assigned V and J genes by comparing TCR nucleotide sequences with IMGT/GENE-DB human TR gene sequences. The TCRdist pipeline was used in a later analysis to assign CDR3 sequences and most-parsimonious VDJ recombination scenarios. In a later analysis, each TCR beta chain was defined by its CDR3 amino acid sequence together with its V-gene family, and reads without a unique V-gene family were excluded. A later analysis removed 500 to 650 highly shared, low-generation-probability nucleotide sequences to deal with suspected cross-contamination and a sequencing artifact. For each public chain, a later analysis derived a clonal expansion index from normalized ranks of inferred template counts within each repertoire. In a later analysis, generation probabilities were computed with a VDJ recombination model fitted to out-of-frame rearrangements, and the resulting probabilities were checked against IGoR. In a later analysis, TCR-TCR, TCR-HLA and TCR-CMV co-occurrence was scored with hypergeometric tests, and a repertoire-size bias correction was applied to TCR pairs. In a later analysis, false discovery rates were estimated by permuting HLA or CMV assignments 20 times. In a later analysis, co-occurring TCRs were grouped with DBSCAN, and TCRdist sequence similarity was added when clustering was performed within HLA-allele-positive subsets. Repertoires with fewer than 30,000 or more than 120,000 public chains were left out of co-occurrence clustering, as were about five repertoires with anomalous nucleotide sharing. This immuneACCESS table, as held by TCRdb, lists in-frame sequences with V and J called but not all clones. Of the missing ones, under half trace to an unresolved V gene in checked studies; the others have no known cause. For V, J and clone size, that table is used; D and trimming come from the DNA. A total of fewer than 150,000 clones appear in this sample, around 77% of them only once. The ten largest clonotypes hold less than 4% of the sample.

CDR1 is given as KGHSH and CDR2 as LQKENI, both from the germline V gene. V trim: 0 bases; J trim: 7 bases; unmatched bases: 6. The CDR3 numbers 15 residues from cysteine through phenylalanine. Just the 45-base CDR3 DNA is kept, in frame starting at base 1. The source material was PBMCs. The sequence is built from TRBV18 and TRBJ2-1; 7 central nucleotides agree with TRBD2. This sequence originates from a human donor in good health. The nucleotide sequence reads as follows: TGTGCCAGCTCACCACCGGCGGGAGCGCCGAATGAGCAGTTCTTC. Translated, this is CASSPPAGAPNEQFF. Joined to the reference TRBV18 and TRBJ2-1 proteins, this CDR3 gives the full variable domain: NAGVMQNPRHLVRRRGQEARLRCSPMKGHSHVYWYRQLPEEGLKFMVYLQKENIIDESGMPKERFSAEFPKEGPSILRIQQVVRGDSAAYFCASSPPAGAPNEQFFGPGTRLTVL.